This paragraph reports one T cell receptor beta chain. What it binds is unknown. The sample belongs to a study of T cells in Graves' hyperthyroidism and ophthalmopathy. The length of the CDR3 is 12 residues. J was trimmed by 4 bases and V by 6 bases; bases with no gene match: 5. CDR1 is SQVTM and CDR2 is ANQGSEA in the germline V gene. Study observations and caveats: Most thyroid clonotypes with frequency above 0.001 were detected in blood.

It was RNA transcripts that yielded the amplified TCR beta CDR3 regions. The HTBI primer set was used in a first-round RT-PCR of the TCR CDR3. TCRdb reprocessed the multiplex PCR reads with MiXCR, giving one entry per CDR3 protein. The sample gives a few hundred thousand distinct CDR3 sequences, about 14% of which show up once; approximately 12% is in the top ten. The receptor was derived from a woman aged 40 to 50 with Graves' hyperthyroidism that later progressed to Graves' ophthalmopathy. The sequencing sample was made of blood. The chain has TRBV29-1 and TRBJ2-5, with TRBD2 matching 7 bases. CDR3 sequence (DNA): TGCAGCGTCATCTTAGCGGGAGAGACCCAGTACTTC. It specifies CSVILAGETQYF.